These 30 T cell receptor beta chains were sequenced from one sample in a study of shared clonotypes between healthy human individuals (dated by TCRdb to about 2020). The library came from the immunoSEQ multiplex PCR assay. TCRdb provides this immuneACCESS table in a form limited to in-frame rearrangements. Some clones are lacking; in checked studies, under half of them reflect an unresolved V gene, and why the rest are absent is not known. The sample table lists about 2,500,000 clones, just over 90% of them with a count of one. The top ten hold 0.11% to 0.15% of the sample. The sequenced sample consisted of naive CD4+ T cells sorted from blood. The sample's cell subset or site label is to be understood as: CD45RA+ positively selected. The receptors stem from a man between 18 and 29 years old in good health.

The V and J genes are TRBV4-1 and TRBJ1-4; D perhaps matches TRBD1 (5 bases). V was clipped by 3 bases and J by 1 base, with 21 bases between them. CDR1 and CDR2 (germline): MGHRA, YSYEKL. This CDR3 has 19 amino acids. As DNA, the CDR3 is TGCGCCAGCAGCCACGCCGAGGACCGTCGGGGGGAAACTAATGAAAAACTGTTTTTT. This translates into CASSHAEDRRGETNEKLFF.

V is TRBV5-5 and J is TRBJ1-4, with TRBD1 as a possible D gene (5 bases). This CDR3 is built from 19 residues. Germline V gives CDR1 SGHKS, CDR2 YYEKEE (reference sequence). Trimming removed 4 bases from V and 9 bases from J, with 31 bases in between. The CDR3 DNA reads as TGTGCCAGCAGCCGTCAAAGCTTGTCCAGTGACAGCCCGATGAAAAAACTGTTTTTT. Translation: CASSRQSLSSDSPMKKLFF.

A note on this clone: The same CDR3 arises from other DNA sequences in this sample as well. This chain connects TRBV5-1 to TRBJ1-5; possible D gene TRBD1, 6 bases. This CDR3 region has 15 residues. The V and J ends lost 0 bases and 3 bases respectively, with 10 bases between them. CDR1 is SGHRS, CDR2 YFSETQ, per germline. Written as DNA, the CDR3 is TGCGCCAGCAGCTTGGACGCAGGGGACAATCAGCCCCAGCATTTT. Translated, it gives CASSLDAGDNQPQHF.

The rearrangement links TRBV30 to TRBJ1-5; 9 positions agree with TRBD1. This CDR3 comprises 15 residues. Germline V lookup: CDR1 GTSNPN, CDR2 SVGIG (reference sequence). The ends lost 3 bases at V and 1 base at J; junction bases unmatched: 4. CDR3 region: CAWSGTGQSNQPQHF. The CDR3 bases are TGTGCCTGGAGCGGGACAGGGCAGAGCAATCAGCCCCAGCATTTT.

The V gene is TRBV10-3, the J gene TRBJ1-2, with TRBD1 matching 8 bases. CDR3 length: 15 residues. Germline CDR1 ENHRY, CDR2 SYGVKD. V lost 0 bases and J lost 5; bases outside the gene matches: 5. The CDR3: CAISESTGQDYGYTF. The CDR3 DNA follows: TGTGCCATCAGTGAGTCGACGGGACAGGATTATGGCTACACCTTC.

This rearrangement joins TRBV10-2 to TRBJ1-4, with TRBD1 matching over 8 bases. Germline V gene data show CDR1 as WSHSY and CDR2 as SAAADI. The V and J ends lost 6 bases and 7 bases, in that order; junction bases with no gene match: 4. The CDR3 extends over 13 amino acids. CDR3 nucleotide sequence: TGCGCCAGCAGGGGACAGGCAGGTGAAAAACTGTTTTTT. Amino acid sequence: CASRGQAGEKLFF.

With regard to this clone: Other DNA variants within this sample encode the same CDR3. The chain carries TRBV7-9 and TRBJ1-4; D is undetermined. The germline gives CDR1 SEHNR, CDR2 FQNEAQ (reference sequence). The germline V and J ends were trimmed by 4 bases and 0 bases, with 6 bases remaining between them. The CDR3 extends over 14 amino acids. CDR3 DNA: TGTGCCAGCAGCTCCGGGACAACTAATGAAAAACTGTTTTTT. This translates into CASSSGTTNEKLFF. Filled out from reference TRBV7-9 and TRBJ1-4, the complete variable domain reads DTGVSQNPRHKITKRGQNVTFRCDPISEHNRLYWYRQTLGQGPEFLTYFQNEAQLEKSRLLSDRFSAERPKGSFSTLEIQRTEQGDSAMYLCASSSGTTNEKLFFGSGTQLSVL.

The CDR3 sequence: CASGDTATNEKLFF. DNA for the CDR3: TGTGCCAGCGGGGATACAGCAACTAATGAAAAACTGTTTTTT. The chain recombines TRBV28 with TRBJ1-4; D unresolved. This CDR3 has 14 residues. V gave up 8 bases and J gave up 0 bases, with 10 bases separating them. The germline CDR1 and CDR2 sequences are MDHEN and SYDVKM.

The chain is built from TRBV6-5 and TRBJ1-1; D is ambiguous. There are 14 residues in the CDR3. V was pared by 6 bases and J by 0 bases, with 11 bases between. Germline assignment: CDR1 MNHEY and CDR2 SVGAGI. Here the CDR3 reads CASSRDGLNTEAFF. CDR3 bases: TGTGCCAGCAGCCGCGACGGATTGAACACTGAAGCTTTCTTT.

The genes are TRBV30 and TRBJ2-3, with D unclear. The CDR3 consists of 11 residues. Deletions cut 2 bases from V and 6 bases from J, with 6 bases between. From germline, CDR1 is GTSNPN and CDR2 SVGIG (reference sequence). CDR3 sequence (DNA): TGTGCCTGGAGTTTGGAGGATACGCAGTATTTT. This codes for CAWSLEDTQYF.

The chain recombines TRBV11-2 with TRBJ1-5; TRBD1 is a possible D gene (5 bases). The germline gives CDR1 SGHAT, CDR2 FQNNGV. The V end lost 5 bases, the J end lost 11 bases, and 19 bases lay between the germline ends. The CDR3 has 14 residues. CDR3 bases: TGTGCCAGCAGCCAAACCACAGGCGGCTCGACCCAGCATTTT. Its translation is CASSQTTGGSTQHF.

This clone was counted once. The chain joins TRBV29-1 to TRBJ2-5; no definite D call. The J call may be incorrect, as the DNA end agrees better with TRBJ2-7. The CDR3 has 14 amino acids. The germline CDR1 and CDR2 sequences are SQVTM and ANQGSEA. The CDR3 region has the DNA TGCAGCGCCGCATCCGGGCCGTCCCGCTACGAGCAGTACTTC. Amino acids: CSAASGPSRYEQYF.

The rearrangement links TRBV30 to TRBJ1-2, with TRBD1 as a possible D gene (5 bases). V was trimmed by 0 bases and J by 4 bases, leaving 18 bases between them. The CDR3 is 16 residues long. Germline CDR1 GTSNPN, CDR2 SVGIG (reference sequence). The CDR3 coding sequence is TGTGCCTGGAGTGTACCCGGGACTCTTGGCCCCTATGGCTACACCTTC. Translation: CAWSVPGTLGPYGYTF.

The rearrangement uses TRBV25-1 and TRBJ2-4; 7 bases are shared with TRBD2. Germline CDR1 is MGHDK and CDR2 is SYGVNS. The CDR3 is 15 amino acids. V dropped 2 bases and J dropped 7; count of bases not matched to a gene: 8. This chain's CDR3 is CASSEPGLGGNIQYF. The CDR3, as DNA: TGTGCCAGCAGTGAACCCGGACTAGGAGGGAACATTCAGTACTTC.

DNA for the CDR3: TGCAGCGTGATCACTGGGACGGGCGCGGGCTACACCTTC. Its translation is CSVITGTGAGYTF. The genes are TRBV29-1 and TRBJ1-2; possible D gene TRBD1, 5 bases. The V gene's germline CDR1 is SQVTM and CDR2 ANQGSEA. Trimming removed 6 bases from V and 8 bases from J, with 19 bases in between. The CDR3 consists of 13 residues.

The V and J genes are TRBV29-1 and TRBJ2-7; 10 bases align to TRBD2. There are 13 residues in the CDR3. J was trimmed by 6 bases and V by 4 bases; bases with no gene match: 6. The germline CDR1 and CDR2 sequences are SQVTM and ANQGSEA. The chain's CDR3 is CSVGERTSGEQYF. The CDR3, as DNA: TGCAGCGTTGGGGAACGGACTAGCGGCGAGCAGTACTTC.

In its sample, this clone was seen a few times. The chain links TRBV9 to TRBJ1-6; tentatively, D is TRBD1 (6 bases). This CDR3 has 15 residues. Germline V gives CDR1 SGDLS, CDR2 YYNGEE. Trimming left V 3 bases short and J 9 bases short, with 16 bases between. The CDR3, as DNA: TGTGCCAGCAGCGACTCACAGGGAGCTGGTTCACCCCTCCACTTT. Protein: CASSDSQGAGSPLHF.

CDR3: CAWSVLPLLAGGTVGNEQFF. The CDR3 DNA follows: TGTGCCTGGAGTGTACTTCCACTTCTAGCGGGAGGGACGGTAGGCAATGAGCAGTTCTTC. V is TRBV30 and J is TRBJ2-1; 12 bases are shared with TRBD2. CDR3 length: 20 residues. V was clipped by 0 bases and J by 6 bases; unmatched bases: 18. Germline CDR1 is GTSNPN and CDR2 is SVGIG (reference sequence). Complete variable domain (other parts from reference TRBV30 and TRBJ2-1): SQTIHQWPATLVQPVGSPLSLECTVEGTSNPNLYWYRQAAGRGLQLLFYSVGIGQISSEVPQNLSASRPQDRQFILSSKKLLLSDSGFYLCAWSVLPLLAGGTVGNEQFFGPGTRLTVL.

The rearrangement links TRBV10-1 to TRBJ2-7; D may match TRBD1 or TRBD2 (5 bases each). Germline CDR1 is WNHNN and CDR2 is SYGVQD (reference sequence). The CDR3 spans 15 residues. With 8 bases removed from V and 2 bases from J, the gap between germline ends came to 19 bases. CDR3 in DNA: TGCGCCAGCCTCTCGGGACCGATGGGGACCTACGAGCAGTACTTC. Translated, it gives CASLSGPMGTYEQYF.

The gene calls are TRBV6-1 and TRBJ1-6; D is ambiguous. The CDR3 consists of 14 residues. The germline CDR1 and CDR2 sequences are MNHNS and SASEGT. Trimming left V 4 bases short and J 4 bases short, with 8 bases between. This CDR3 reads CASSAREYNSPLHF. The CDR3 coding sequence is TGTGCCAGCAGTGCCCGGGAGTATAATTCACCCCTCCACTTT.

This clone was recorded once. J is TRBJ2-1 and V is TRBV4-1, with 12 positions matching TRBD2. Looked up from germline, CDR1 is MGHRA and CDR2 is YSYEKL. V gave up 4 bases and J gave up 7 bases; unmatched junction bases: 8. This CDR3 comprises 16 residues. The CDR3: CASSLTSGGPGNEQFF. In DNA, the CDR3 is TGCGCCAGCAGCCTAACTAGCGGGGGGCCGGGGAATGAGCAGTTCTTC.

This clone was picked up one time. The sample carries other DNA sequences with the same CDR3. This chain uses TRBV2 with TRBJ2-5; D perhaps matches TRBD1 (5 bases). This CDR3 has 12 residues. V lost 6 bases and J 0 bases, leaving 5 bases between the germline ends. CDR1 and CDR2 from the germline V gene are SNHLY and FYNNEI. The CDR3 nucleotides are TGTGCCAGCAGACAGGACCAAGAGACCCAGTACTTC. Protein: CASRQDQETQYF.

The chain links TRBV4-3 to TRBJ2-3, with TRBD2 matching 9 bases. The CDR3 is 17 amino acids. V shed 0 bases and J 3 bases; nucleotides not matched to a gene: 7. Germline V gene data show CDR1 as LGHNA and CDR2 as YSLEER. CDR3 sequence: CASSQDNRREGTDTQYF. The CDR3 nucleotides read TGCGCCAGCAGCCAAGACAATCGGCGGGAGGGGACAGATACGCAGTATTTT.

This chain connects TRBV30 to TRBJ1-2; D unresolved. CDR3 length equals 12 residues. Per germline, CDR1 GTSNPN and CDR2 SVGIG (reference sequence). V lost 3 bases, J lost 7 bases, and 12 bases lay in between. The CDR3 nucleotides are TGTGCCTGGAGCAAACAAGGAACTGGCTACACCTTC. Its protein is CAWSKQGTGYTF.

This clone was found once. CDR3 in DNA: TGTGCCATCAGTGAAACTAGCGGGGGAAGGATCACCGGGGAGCTGTTTTTT. It is translated as CAISETSGGRITGELFF. The rearrangement uses TRBV10-3 and TRBJ2-2; TRBD2 agrees at 11 bases. The junction had 7 bases not matched to a gene; V was cut back by 3 bases and J by 4 bases. Germline V CDR1 and CDR2: ENHRY, SYGVKD. This CDR3 has 17 residues.

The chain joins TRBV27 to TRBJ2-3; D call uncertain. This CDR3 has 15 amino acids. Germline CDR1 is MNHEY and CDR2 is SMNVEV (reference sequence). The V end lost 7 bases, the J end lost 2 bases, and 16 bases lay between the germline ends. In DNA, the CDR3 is TGTGCCAGCAACCCCGGGCAGACCTACACAGATACGCAGTATTTT. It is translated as CASNPGQTYTDTQYF.

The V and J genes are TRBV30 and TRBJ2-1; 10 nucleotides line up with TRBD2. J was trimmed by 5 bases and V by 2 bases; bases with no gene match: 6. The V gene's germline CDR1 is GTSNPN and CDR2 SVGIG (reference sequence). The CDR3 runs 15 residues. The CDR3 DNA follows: TGTGCCTGGAGTCCGGGACTAGCGAGAAACAATGAGCAGTTCTTC. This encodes CAWSPGLARNNEQFF.

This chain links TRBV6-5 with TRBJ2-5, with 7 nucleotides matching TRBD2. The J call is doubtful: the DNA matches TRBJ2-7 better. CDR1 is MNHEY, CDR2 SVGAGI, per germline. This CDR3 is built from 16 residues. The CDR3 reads CASSYGGDFSSYEQYF. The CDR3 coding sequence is TGTGCCAGCAGTTACGGGGGGGACTTCTCCTCCTACGAGCAGTACTTC.

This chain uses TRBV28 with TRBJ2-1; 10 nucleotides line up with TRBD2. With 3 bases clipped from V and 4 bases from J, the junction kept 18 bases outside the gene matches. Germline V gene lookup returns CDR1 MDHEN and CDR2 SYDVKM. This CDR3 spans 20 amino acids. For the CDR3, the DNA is TGTGCCAGCAGTTTCTCGACTAATGGGCTAGCGGGGGATATATACAATGAGCAGTTCTTC. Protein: CASSFSTNGLAGDIYNEQFF.

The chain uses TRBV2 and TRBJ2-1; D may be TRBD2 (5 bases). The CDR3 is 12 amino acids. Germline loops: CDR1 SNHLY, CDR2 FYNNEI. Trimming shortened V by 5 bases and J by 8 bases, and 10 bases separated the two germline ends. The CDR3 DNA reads TGTGCCAGCAGTTCCGGGAAGGATGAGCAGTTCTTC. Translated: CASSSGKDEQFF. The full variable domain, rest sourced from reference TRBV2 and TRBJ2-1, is EPEVTQTPSHQVTQMGQEVILRCVPISNHLYFYWYRQILGQKVEFLVSFYNNEISEKSEIFDDQFSVERPDGSNFTLKIRSTKLEDSAMYFCASSSGKDEQFFGPGTRLTVL.